This T cell receptor beta chain was profiled in a study of metastatic and nonmetastatic thyroid tumors. About the study: Repertoires from malignant and benign thyroid patients were compared across blood and tumor or nodule tissue.

Until they underwent thyroid surgery, no patient had received any treatment. Overall study findings and caveats: Across blood and tumor, TCR beta diversity in malignant thyroid tumors was reportedly significantly higher than in benign nodules.

Source study methods: A classifier of distant metastasis in papillary thyroid cancer was built from CDR3 differences (across clinicopathological groups). TCRdb reanalyzed the PCR reads with MiXCR. None of the V and J calls come from the authors' own analysis; TCRdb made them. There are about 4,800 clones in the sample; about 30% occur only once, and roughly 25% lies in the top ten. This clone was seen only a few times. Its specificity is unknown. There are 12 residues in the CDR3. Looked up from germline, CDR1 is GTSNPN and CDR2 is SVGIG (reference sequence). Trimming cost V 1 base and J 12 bases; bases outside gene matches: 4.

V usage is TRBV30 and J usage is TRBJ2-1; TRBD2 matches 9 bases. The sequence was obtained from a female donor with papillary thyroid cancer or a benign thyroid nodule (not recorded which). Some clones in this sample may be carry-over from other donors' samples. The specimen sequenced was adjacent normal tissue. CDR3 DNA: TGTGCCTGGAGTGCCCAACTAGCGGGGCAGTTCTTC. This gives the protein CAWSAQLAGQFF.